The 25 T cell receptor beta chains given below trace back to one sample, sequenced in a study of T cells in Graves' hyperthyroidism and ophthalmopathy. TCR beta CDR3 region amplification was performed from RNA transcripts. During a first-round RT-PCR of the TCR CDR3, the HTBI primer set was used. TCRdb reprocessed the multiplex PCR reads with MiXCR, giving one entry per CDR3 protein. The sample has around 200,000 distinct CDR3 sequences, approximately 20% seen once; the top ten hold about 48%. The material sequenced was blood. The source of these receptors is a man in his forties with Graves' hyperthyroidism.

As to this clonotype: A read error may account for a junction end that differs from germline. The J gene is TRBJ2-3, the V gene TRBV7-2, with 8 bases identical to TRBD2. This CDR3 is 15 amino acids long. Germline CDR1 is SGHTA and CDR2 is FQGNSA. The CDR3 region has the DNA TGTGCCAGCAGCGTAGCGGGGATACGCACAGATACGCAGTATTTT. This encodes CASSVAGIRTDTQYF.

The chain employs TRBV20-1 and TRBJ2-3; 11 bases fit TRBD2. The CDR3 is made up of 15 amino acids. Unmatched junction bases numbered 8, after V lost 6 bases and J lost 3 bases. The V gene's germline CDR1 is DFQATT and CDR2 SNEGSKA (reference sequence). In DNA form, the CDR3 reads TGCAGTGCCACCACGACTAGCGGGGTTACAGATACGCAGTATTTT. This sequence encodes CSATTTSGVTDTQYF.

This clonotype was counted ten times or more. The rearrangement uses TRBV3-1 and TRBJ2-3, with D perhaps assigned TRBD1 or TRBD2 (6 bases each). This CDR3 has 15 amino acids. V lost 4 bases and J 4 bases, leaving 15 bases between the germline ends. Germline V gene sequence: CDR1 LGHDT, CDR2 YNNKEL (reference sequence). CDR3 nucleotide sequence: TGTGCCAGCAGCCCCACCGGGGGCGGGGCAGATACGCAGTATTTT. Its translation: CASSPTGGGADTQYF.

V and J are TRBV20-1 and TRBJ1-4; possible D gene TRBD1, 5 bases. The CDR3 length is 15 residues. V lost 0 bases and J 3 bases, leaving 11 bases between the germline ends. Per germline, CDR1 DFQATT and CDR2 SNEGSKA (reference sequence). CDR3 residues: CSARETSGSNEKLFF. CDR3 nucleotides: TGCAGTGCTAGAGAGACCTCAGGGTCTAATGAAAAACTGTTTTTT.

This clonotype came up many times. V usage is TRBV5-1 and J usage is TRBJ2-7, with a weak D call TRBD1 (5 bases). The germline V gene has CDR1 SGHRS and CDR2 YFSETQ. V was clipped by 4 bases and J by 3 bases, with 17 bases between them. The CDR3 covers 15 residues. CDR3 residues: CASSLGQYPIYEQYF. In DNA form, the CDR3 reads TGCGCCAGCAGCCTCGGACAATACCCTATCTACGAGCAGTACTTC.

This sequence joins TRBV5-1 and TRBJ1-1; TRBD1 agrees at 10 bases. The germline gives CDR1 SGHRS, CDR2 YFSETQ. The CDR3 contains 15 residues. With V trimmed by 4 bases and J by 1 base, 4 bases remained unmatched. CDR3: CASSIGTGENTEAFF. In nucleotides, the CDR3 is TGCGCCAGCAGCATAGGGACAGGGGAGAACACTGAAGCTTTCTTT.

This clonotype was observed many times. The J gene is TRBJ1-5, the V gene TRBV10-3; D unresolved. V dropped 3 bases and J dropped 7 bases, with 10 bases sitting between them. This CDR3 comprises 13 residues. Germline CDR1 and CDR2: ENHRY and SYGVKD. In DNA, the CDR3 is TGTGCCATCAGTGAAGGTCTAGAACAGCCCCAGCATTTT. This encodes CAISEGLEQPQHF.

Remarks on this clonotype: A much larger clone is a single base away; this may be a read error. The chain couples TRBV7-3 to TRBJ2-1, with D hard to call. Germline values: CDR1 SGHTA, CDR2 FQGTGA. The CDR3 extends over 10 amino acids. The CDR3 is CASRNNEQLF. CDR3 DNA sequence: TGTGCCAGCAGAAACAATGAGCAGCTCTTC.

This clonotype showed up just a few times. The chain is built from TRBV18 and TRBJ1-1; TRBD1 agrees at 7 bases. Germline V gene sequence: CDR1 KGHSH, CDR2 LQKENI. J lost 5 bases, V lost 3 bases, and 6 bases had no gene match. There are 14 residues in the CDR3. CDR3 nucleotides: TGTGCCAGCTCACCCAGACAGGGCATTACTGAAGCTTTCTTT. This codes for CASSPRQGITEAFF.

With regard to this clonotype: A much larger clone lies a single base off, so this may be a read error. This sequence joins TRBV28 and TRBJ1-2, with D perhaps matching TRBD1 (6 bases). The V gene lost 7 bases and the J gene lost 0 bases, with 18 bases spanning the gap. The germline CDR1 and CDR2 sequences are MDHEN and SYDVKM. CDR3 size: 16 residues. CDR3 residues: CASNSAGAETNYGYTF. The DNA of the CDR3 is TGTGCCAGCAACTCGGCGGGGGCGGAAACTAACTATGGCTACACCTTC.

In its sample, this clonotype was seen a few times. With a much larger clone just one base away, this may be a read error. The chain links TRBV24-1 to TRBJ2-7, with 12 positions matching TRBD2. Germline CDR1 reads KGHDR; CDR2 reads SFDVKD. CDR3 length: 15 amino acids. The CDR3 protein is CATSDRTSGDYERYF. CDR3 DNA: TGTGCCACCAGTGATCGGACTAGCGGGGACTACGAGCGGTACTTC.

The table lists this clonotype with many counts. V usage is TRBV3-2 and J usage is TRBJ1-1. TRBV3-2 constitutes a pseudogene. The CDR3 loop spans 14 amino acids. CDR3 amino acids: CASSRGGGNTEAFF. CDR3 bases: TGTGCCAGCAGCCGTGGTGGCGGGAACACTGAAGCTTTCTTT.

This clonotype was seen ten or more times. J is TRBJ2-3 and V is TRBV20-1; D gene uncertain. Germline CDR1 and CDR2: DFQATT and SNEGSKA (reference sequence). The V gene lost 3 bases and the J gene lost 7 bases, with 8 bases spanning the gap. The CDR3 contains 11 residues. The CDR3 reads CSASIRNTQYF. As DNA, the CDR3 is TGCAGTGCTAGTATCAGAAATACGCAGTATTTT.

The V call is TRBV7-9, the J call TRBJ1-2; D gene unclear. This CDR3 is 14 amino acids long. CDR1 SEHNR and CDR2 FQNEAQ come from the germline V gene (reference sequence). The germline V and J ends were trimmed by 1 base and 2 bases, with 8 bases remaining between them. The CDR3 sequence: CASSLGAENYGYTF. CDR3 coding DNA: TGTGCCAGCAGCTTAGGTGCAGAAAACTATGGCTACACCTTC. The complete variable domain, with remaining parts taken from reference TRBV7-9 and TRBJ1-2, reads DTGVSQNPRHKITKRGQNVTFRCDPISEHNRLYWYRQTLGQGPEFLTYFQNEAQLEKSRLLSDRFSAERPKGSFSTLEIQRTEQGDSAMYLCASSLGAENYGYTFGSGTRLTVV.

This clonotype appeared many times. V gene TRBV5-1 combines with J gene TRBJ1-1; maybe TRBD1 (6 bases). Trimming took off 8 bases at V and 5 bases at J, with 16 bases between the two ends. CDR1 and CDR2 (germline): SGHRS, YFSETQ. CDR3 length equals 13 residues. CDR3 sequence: CASLQGVGTEAFF. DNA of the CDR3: TGCGCCAGTTTACAGGGAGTCGGAACTGAAGCTTTCTTT.

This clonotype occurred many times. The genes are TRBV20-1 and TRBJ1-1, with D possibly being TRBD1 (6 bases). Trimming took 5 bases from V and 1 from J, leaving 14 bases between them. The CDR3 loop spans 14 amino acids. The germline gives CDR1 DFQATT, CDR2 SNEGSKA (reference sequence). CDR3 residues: CSADLGTSNTEAFF. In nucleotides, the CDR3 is TGCAGTGCTGACCTCGGGACATCGAACACTGAAGCTTTCTTT.

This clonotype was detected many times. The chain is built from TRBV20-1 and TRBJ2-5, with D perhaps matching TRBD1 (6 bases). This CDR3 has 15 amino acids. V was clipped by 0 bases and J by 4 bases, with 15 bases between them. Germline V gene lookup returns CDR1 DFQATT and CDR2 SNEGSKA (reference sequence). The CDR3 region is CSARDQATGRETQYF. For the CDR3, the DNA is TGCAGTGCTAGAGATCAGGCTACAGGGAGAGAGACCCAGTACTTC.

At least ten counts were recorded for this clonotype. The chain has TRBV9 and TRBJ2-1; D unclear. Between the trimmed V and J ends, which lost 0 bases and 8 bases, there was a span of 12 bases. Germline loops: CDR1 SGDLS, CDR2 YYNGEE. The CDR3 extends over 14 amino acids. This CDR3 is CASSVGTQLDEQFF. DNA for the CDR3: TGTGCCAGCAGCGTAGGGACCCAGCTGGATGAGCAGTTCTTC.

The CDR3 is CASNLLDSNQPQHF. DNA for the CDR3: TGTGCCAGCAACTTATTGGACAGTAACCAGCCCCAGCATTTT. This chain uses TRBV6-1 with TRBJ1-5, with TRBD1 as a possible D gene (6 bases). CDR3 size: 14 residues. The V and J ends lost 7 bases and 7 bases respectively, with 17 bases between them. CDR1 and CDR2 from the germline V gene are MNHNS and SASEGT.

CDR3 DNA sequence: TGTGCCAGCAGCCTCGGTCGCCGGCACGGCAATGAGCAGTTCTTC. Encoded protein: CASSLGRRHGNEQFF. This chain connects TRBV5-4 to TRBJ2-1; D remains ambiguous. CDR1 and CDR2 from the germline V gene are SGHNT and YYREEE (reference sequence). The CDR3 runs 15 residues. V was clipped by 4 bases and J by 6 bases, with 17 bases between them.

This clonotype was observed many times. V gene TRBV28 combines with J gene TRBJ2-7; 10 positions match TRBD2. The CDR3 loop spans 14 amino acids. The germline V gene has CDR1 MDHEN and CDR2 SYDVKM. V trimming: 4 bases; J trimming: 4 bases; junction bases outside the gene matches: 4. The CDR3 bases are TGTGCCAGCAGTTCTCCTAGCGGGGGATACGAGCAGTACTTC. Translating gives CASSSPSGGYEQYF.

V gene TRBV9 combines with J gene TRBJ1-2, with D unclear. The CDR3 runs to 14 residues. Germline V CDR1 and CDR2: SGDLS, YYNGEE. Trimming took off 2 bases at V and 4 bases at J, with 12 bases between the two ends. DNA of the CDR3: TGTGCCAGCAGCGTTTCTCGGGCAGGCTATGGCTACACCTTC. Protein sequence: CASSVSRAGYGYTF.

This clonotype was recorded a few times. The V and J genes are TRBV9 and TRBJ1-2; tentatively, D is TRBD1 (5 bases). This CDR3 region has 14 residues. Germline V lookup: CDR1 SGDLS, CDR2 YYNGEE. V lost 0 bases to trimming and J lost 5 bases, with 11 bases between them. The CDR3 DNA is TGTGCCAGCAGCGTAGCGGACACCTGGTATGGCTACACCTTC. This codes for CASSVADTWYGYTF.

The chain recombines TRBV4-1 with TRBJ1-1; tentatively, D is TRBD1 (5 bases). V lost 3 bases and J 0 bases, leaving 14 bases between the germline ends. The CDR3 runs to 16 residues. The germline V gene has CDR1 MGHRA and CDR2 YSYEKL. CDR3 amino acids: CASSQSSGTVNTEAFF. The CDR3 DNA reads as TGCGCCAGCAGCCAGTCCTCCGGGACGGTGAACACTGAAGCTTTCTTT.

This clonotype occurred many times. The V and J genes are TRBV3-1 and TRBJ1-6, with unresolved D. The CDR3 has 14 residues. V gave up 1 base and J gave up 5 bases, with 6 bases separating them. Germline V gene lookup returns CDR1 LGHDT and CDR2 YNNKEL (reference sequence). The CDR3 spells CASSQANNNSPLHF. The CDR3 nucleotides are TGTGCCAGCAGCCAAGCGAACAATAATTCACCCCTCCACTTT.